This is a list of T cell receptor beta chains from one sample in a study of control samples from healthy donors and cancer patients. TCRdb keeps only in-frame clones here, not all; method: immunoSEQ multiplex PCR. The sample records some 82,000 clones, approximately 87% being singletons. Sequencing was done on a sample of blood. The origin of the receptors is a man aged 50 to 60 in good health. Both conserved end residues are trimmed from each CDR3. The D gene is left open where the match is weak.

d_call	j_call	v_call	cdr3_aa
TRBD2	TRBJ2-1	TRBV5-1	ASSGLAGANEQF
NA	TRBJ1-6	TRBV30	AWTGTSTNSPLH
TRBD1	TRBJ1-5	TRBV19	ASGTGYGNQPQH
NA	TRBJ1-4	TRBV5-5	ASSPGPGEKLF
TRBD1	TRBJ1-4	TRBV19	ASRDRENEKLF
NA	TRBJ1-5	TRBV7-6	ASSLVGGSNQPQH
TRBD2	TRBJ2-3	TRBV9	ASSVATSGGMGTQY
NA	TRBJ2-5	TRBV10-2	ASMDPGETQY
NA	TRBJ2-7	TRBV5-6	ASSLGQSYEQY
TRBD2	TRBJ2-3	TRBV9	ASSVPSGNADTQY
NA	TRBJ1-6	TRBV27	ASRTWDSPLH
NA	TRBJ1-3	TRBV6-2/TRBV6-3	ASSPSSGNTIY
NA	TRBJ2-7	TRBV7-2	ASSLDGGATYEQY
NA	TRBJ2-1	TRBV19	ASQDYNEQF
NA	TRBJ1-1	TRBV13	ASSPGPKPTEAF
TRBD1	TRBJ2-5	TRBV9	ASSFPQTGGQETQY
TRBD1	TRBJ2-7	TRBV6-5	ASKLDRAKWEQY
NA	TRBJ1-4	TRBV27	ASRPGIAANEKLF
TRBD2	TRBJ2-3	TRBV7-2	ASSPRIRAGSSTDTQY
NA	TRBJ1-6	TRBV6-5	ASSYFRPYNSPLH
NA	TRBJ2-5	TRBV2	ASRQSTQY
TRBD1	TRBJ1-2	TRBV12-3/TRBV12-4	ASSTYRDSF
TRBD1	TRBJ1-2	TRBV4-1	ASSDDRGYGYT
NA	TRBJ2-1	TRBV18	ASSLSSGSSYNEQF
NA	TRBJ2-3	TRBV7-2	ASTVGGKDTQY
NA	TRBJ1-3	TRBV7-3	ASSPQATSGNTIY
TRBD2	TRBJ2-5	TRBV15	ATSRGGGFETQY
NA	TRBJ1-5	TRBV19	ASSIGQGFQPQH
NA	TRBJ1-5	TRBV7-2	ASSLASTGYGQPQH